These T cell receptor beta chains were read from a single sample in a study of response to subunit inactivated influenza vaccine. TCRdb reprocessed the RT-PCR reads with MiXCR, giving one entry per CDR3 protein. This sample has hundreds of thousands of distinct CDR3 sequences; approximately 10% occur once, and the top ten carry 9.5% to 11%. This sample was shared with a second study, whose subject was T cells expressing NK-cell markers.

Sequenced material: PBMCs from blood, taken on the day of vaccination. These receptors were collected from a man over 45 who received an inactivated influenza vaccine. Each CDR3 is given with its conserved first and last residue. D genes are given only for firm matches. The size of a clone is reported for some rows only, either as once, few or many, or as a class for expanded clones.

D: TRBD1; size: many; J: TRBJ2-7; V: TRBV28; DNA: TGTGCCAGCAGTCAAGGGACAGCCCTCCTAGTAGAGCAGTACTTC; CDR3: CASSQGTALLVEQYF
D: .; size: .; J: TRBJ2-3; V: TRBV5-1; DNA: TGCGCCAGCACCTTCACAGATACGCAGTATTTT; CDR3: CASTFTDTQYF
D: TRBD2; size: .; J: TRBJ2-1; V: TRBV6-4; DNA: TGTGCCAGCAGTGACTCTTCCCAGGGACTATACAATGAGCAGTTCTTC; CDR3: CASSDSSQGLYNEQFF
D: .; size: few; J: TRBJ1-4; V: TRBV21-1; DNA: TGTGCCAGCAGCGATATGCCTGGCGAAAAACTGTTTTTT; CDR3: CASSDMPGEKLFF
D: .; size: .; J: TRBJ2-1; V: TRBV21-1; DNA: TGTGCCAGCAGCAAAGTTCGGACTAGCGGGTACAATGAGCAGTTCTTC; CDR3: CASSKVRTSGYNEQFF
D: TRBD1; size: .; J: TRBJ1-2; V: TRBV29-1; DNA: TGCAGCGTTGACGGACAGGGGTATGGCTACACCTTC; CDR3: CSVDGQGYGYTF
D: TRBD1; size: .; J: TRBJ2-7; V: TRBV18; DNA: TGTGCCAGCTCACCGAACAGGGGAGACGAGCAGTACTTC; CDR3: CASSPNRGDEQYF
D: .; size: few; J: TRBJ2-2; V: TRBV10-3; DNA: TGTGCCATCGGGAAAGGACAGAACACCGGGGAGCTGTTTTTT; CDR3: CAIGKGQNTGELFF
D: .; size: .; J: TRBJ2-7; V: TRBV28; DNA: TGTGGAAGCAACGGGGTTCCTTCCTACGAGCAGTACTTC; CDR3: CGSNGVPSYEQYF
D: .; size: few; J: TRBJ1-2; V: TRBV7-2; DNA: TGTGCCAGCAGCTTAGTTCAGGGGAATGGCTACACCTTC; CDR3: CASSLVQGNGYTF
D: .; size: .; J: TRBJ2-3; V: TRBV20-1; DNA: TGCAGTGCTAGTTTGCGAACGGATACGCAGTATTTT; CDR3: CSASLRTDTQYF
D: .; size: .; J: TRBJ1-4; V: TRBV7-2; DNA: TGTGCCAGCAGCTTCTTGAGAGGGTTTGGGGAAAAACTGTTTTTT; CDR3: CASSFLRGFGEKLFF
D: TRBD1; size: .; J: TRBJ2-5; V: TRBV30; DNA: TGTGCCTGGAAAAGGGGGCCTGGGACCCAGTACTTC; CDR3: CAWKRGPGTQYF
D: .; size: few; J: TRBJ2-5; V: TRBV7-2; DNA: TGTGCCAGCAGCAATAAGGGAGAGACCCAGTACTTC; CDR3: CASSNKGETQYF
D: .; size: .; J: TRBJ1-1; V: TRBV27; DNA: TGTGCCAGCAGTCTAACCCCCGGCGGGGCAGGGACTGAAGCTTTCTTT; CDR3: CASSLTPGGAGTEAFF
D: TRBD1; size: .; J: TRBJ1-5; V: TRBV4-3; DNA: TGCGCCAGCAGCCAAGGTTATGGTGGGACAGAGCCCCAGCATTTT; CDR3: CASSQGYGGTEPQHF
D: TRBD1; size: .; J: TRBJ2-3; V: TRBV28; DNA: TGTGCCAGCAGTTTAACAGGGGGAGTTACAGATACGCAGTATTTT; CDR3: CASSLTGGVTDTQYF
D: .; size: few; J: TRBJ2-3; V: TRBV20-1; DNA: TGCAGTGCTAGAGGCTGGGGTAGCACAGATACGCAGTATTTT; CDR3: CSARGWGSTDTQYF
D: .; size: .; J: TRBJ1-1; V: TRBV6-2/TRBV6-3; DNA: TGTGCCAGCAGTTACAGGGGAGTCAGGACTGAAGCTTTCTTT; CDR3: CASSYRGVRTEAFF
D: .; size: .; J: TRBJ2-1; V: TRBV20-1; DNA: TGCAGTGCTAGAGATCGTCGTTGGGTCAATGAGCAGTTCTTC; CDR3: CSARDRRWVNEQFF
D: TRBD2; size: few; J: TRBJ2-7; V: TRBV18; DNA: TGTGCCAGCTCACCAAGCGGGAAGGCTAATATACGGCAGTACTTC; CDR3: CASSPSGKANIRQYF
D: TRBD1; size: .; J: TRBJ1-2; V: TRBV7-9; DNA: TGTGCCAGCAGCTTACTCAGGGGGCCGAACTATGGCTACACCTTC; CDR3: CASSLLRGPNYGYTF
D: TRBD2; size: many; J: TRBJ2-7; V: TRBV12-3/TRBV12-4; DNA: TGTGCCAGCAGTCTAGCGGGGGCACACGAGCAGTACTTC; CDR3: CASSLAGAHEQYF
D: .; size: few; J: TRBJ2-6; V: TRBV15; DNA: TGTGCCACCAGCAGAGGATTGGTCGCGTCTGGGGCCAACGTCCTGACTTTC; CDR3: CATSRGLVASGANVLTF
D: TRBD2; size: .; J: TRBJ2-2; V: TRBV6-2/TRBV6-3; DNA: TGTGCCAGCAGTTACTCCGGACTAGCGGGAACAGACGGGGAGCTGTTTTTT; CDR3: CASSYSGLAGTDGELFF
D: .; size: .; J: TRBJ2-7; V: TRBV29-1; DNA: TGCAGCGTTGACGTCAGTGAGGGCTACGAGCAGTACTTC; CDR3: CSVDVSEGYEQYF
D: TRBD2; size: few; J: TRBJ2-3; V: TRBV4-2; DNA: TGTGCCAGCGGGGGAGGAGCGGGAGTTGGAGATACGCAGTATTTT; CDR3: CASGGGAGVGDTQYF
D: .; size: few; J: TRBJ2-2; V: TRBV6-5; DNA: TGTGCCAGCAGTTACGGCTCTCAAGGGAACACCGGGGAGCTGTTTTTT; CDR3: CASSYGSQGNTGELFF
D: .; size: many; J: TRBJ2-5; V: TRBV9; DNA: TGTGCCAGCAGCGTGGGGGGACAGCAAGAGACCCAGTACTTC; CDR3: CASSVGGQQETQYF
D: .; size: .; J: TRBJ2-7; V: TRBV19; DNA: TGTGCCAGTAGACCGGGACACTCAAGGAGCTCCTACGAGCAGTACTTC; CDR3: CASRPGHSRSSYEQYF
D: .; size: few; J: TRBJ2-3; V: TRBV18; DNA: TGTGCCAGCTCACCGGCAGGACACGGGTATTTT; CDR3: CASSPAGHGYF
D: TRBD2; size: few; J: TRBJ2-1; V: TRBV9; DNA: TGTGCCAGCAGCGTTTCTGGACTAGCGGGAGGCCTCTCCTACAATGAGCAGTTCTTC; CDR3: CASSVSGLAGGLSYNEQFF
D: .; size: few; J: TRBJ2-2; V: TRBV4-1; DNA: TGCGCCAGCAGCCCGTCCCAACGGGGGTCAATCGGGGAGCTGTTTTTT; CDR3: CASSPSQRGSIGELFF
D: TRBD1; size: few; J: TRBJ2-5; V: TRBV6-1; DNA: TGTGCCAGCAGTGGAACGGACAGGGCTAAAGAGACCCAGTACTTC; CDR3: CASSGTDRAKETQYF
D: TRBD2; size: few; J: TRBJ2-2; V: TRBV9; DNA: TGTGCCAGCAGCGCCCTAGGGACTAGTAGGACCGGGGAGCTGTTTTTT; CDR3: CASSALGTSRTGELFF
D: TRBD2; size: .; J: TRBJ2-1; V: TRBV27; DNA: TGTGCCAGCAGTTTTCTCCTTCTAGCGGGGGCCTACAATGAGCAGTTCTTC; CDR3: CASSFLLLAGAYNEQFF
D: TRBD2; size: .; J: TRBJ2-3; V: TRBV10-3; DNA: TGTGCCATCAGCTTAGGACTAGCGATCGCAGATACGCAGTATTTT; CDR3: CAISLGLAIADTQYF
D: .; size: many; J: TRBJ2-1; V: TRBV7-8; DNA: TGTGCCAGCAGCTTAAGGGGGGTCGCCTACAATGAGCAGTTCTTC; CDR3: CASSLRGVAYNEQFF
D: .; size: .; J: TRBJ2-7; V: TRBV29-1; DNA: TGCAGCGCGAGGGCCCAGAACGGCGAGCAGTACTTC; CDR3: CSARAQNGEQYF
D: .; size: few; J: TRBJ2-1; V: TRBV27; DNA: TGTGCCAGCAGTTACTCCCCTAGGCGAAATGAGCAGTTCTTC; CDR3: CASSYSPRRNEQFF